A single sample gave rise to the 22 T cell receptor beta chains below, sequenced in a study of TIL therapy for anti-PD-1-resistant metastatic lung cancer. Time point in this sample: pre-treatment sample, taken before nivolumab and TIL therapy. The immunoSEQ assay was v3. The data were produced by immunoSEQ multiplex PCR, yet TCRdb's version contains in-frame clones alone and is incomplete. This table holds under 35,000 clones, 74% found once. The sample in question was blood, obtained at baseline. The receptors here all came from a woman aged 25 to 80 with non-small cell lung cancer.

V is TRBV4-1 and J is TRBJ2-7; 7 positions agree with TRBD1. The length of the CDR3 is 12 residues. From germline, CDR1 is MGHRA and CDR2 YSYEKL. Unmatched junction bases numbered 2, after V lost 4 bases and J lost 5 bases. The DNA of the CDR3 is TGCGCCAGCAGCCGGCAGGGGGACGAGCAGTACTTC. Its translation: CASSRQGDEQYF.

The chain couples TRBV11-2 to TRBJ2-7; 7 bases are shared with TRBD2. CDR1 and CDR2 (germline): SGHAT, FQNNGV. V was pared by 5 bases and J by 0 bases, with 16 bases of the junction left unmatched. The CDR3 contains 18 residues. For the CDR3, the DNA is TGTGCCAGCAGCCCCATTGGCCGGCAGCGGGGAAGCTCCTACGAGCAGTACTTC. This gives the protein CASSPIGRQRGSSYEQYF.

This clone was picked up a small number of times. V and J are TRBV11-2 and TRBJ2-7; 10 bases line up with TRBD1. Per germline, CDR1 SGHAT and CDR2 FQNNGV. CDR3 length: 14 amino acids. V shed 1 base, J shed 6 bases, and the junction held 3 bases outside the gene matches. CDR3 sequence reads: CASSLGQGAGEQYF. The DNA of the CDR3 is TGTGCCAGCAGCTTAGGACAGGGGGCCGGCGAGCAGTACTTC.

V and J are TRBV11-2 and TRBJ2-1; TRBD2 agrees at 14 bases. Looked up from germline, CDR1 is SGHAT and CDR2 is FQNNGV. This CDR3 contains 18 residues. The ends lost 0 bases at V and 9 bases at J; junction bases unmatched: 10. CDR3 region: CASSLDARTSGRRIEQFF. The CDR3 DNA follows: TGTGCCAGCAGCTTAGATGCGAGGACTAGCGGGAGGCGCATTGAGCAGTTCTTC.

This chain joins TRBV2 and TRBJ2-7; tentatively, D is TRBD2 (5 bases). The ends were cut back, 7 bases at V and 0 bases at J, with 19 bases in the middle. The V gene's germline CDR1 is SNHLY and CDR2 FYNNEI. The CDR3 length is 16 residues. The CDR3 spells CASIGLNSVSSYEQYF. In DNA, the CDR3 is TGTGCCAGCATAGGACTCAACTCCGTAAGCTCCTACGAGCAGTACTTC.

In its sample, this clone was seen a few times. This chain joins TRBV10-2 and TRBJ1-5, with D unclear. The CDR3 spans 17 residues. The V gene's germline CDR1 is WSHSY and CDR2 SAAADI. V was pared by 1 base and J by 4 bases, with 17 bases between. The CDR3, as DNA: TGCGCCAGCAGTGAGTTGTTGGGAGGAAAGGTGAATCAGCCCCAGCATTTT. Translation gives CASSELLGGKVNQPQHF.

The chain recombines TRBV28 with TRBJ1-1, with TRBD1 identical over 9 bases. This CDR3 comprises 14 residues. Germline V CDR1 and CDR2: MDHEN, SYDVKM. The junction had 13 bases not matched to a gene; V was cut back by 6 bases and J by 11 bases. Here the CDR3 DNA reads TGTGCCAGCAGCGGACCTCAGGGACAGGGAAGGGCTTTCTTT. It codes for CASSGPQGQGRAFF.

CDR3 region: CASSLEPTGGSEQFF. The CDR3 nucleotides are TGTGCCAGCAGCTTAGAACCGACAGGGGGCAGTGAGCAGTTCTTC. The rearrangement joins TRBV11-2 to TRBJ2-1, with 10 bases matching TRBD1. Germline V gene data show CDR1 as SGHAT and CDR2 as FQNNGV. Germline trimming cut 0 bases from V and 9 bases from J; bases unmatched to any gene: 5. The CDR3 length is 15 residues.

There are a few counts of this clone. The DNA of the CDR3 is TGTGCCTGGACAGGCCAGTTCACTGAAGCTTTCTTT. This encodes CAWTGQFTEAFF. The chain is built from TRBV30 and TRBJ1-1; D unresolved. CDR3 length: 12 amino acids. Trimming cost V 4 bases and J 4 bases, with 10 bases left between them. CDR1 and CDR2 from the germline V gene are GTSNPN and SVGIG (reference sequence).

CDR3 in DNA: TGTGCCAGCAGTGGGACAGGGGGCGCGGAGACCCAGTACTTC. Translation gives CASSGTGGAETQYF. The rearrangement joins TRBV5-4 to TRBJ2-5, with 12 bases aligning to TRBD1. Trimming cost V 5 bases and J 5 bases; bases outside gene matches: 4. CDR1 SGHNT and CDR2 YYREEE come from the germline V gene (reference sequence). The CDR3 is made up of 14 amino acids.

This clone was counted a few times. This CDR3 is CASSLLSGSTEAFF. The CDR3 DNA is TGCGCCAGCAGCTTGTTGTCAGGGAGCACTGAAGCTTTCTTT. The chain recombines TRBV5-1 with TRBJ1-1; weak D call: TRBD1 (5 bases). The CDR3 consists of 14 residues. V lost 1 base and J 4 bases, leaving 11 bases between the germline ends. CDR1 and CDR2 (germline): SGHRS, YFSETQ.

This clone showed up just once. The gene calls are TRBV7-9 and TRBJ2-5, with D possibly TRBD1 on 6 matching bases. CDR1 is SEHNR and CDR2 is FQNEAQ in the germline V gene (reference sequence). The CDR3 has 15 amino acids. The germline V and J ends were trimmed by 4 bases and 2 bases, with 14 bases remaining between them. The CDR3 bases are TGTGCCAGCAGCTCCGCCGAACAGGGTCAAGAGACCCAGTACTTC. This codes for CASSSAEQGQETQYF.

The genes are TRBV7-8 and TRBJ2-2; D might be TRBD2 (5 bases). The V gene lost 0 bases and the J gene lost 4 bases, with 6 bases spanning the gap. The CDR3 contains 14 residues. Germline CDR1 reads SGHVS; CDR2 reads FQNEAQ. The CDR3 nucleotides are TGTGCCAGCAGCTTAGCGGGAGTCACCGGGGAGCTGTTTTTT. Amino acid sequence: CASSLAGVTGELFF.

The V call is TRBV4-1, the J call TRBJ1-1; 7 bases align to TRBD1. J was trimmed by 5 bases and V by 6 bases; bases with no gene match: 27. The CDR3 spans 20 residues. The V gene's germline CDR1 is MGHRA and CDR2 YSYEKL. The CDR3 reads CASSPASGGLFIREFTEAFF. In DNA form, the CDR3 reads TGCGCCAGCAGTCCGGCCTCAGGGGGATTGTTTATTAGGGAGTTTACTGAAGCTTTCTTT.

The CDR3 DNA reads as TGTGCCAGCAGTTATTACGGGACTTATACCTACAATGAGCAGTTCTTC. It translates to CASSYYGTYTYNEQFF. The chain couples TRBV6-6 to TRBJ2-1, with D perhaps TRBD2 (6 bases). This CDR3 is built from 16 residues. Germline-derived CDR1 and CDR2 are MNHNY and SVGAGI (reference sequence). Deletions cut 3 bases from V and 2 bases from J, with 14 bases between.

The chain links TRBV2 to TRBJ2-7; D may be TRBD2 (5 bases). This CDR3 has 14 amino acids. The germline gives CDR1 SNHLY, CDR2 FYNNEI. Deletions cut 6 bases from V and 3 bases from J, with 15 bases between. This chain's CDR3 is CASREVGLLYEQYF. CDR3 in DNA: TGTGCCAGCAGGGAGGTAGGCCTCCTCTACGAGCAGTACTTC.

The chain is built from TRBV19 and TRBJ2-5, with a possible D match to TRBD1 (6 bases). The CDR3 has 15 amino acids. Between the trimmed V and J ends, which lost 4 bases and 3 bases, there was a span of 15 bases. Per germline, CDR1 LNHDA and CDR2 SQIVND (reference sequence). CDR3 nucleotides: TGTGCCAGTAGTAAGCCCGGGACACGAAAAGAGACCCAGTACTTC. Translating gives CASSKPGTRKETQYF.

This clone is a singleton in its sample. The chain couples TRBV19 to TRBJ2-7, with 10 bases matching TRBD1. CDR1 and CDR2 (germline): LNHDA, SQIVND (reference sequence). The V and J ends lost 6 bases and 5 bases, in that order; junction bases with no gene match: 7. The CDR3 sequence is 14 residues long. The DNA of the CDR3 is TGTGCCAGTAGAGACAGGGGGCGATCGGACGAGCAGTACTTC. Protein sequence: CASRDRGRSDEQYF.

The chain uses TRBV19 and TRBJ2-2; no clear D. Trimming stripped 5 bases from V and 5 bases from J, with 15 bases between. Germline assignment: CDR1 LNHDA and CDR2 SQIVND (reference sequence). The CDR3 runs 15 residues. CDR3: CASSASRAPTGELFF. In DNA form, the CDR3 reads TGTGCCAGTAGTGCCTCCCGGGCGCCGACCGGGGAGCTGTTTTTT.

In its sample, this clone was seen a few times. CDR3 DNA: TGTGCCAGCAGCTTCGGTGGTCTCCGGGACAGGGGAAGAAAGCAGTACTTC. Protein: CASSFGGLRDRGRKQYF. V usage is TRBV7-2 and J usage is TRBJ2-7; 10 bases map to TRBD1. With 3 bases clipped from V and 8 bases from J, the junction kept 16 bases outside the gene matches. Germline V gene sequence: CDR1 SGHTA, CDR2 FQGNSA. This CDR3 has 17 amino acids.

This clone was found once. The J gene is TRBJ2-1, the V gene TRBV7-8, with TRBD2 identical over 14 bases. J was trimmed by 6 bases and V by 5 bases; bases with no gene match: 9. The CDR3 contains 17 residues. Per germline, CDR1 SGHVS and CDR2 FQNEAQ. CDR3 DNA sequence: TGTGCCAGCAGCCCTCACCGGACTAGCGGGAGGTTCAATGAGCAGTTCTTC. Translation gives CASSPHRTSGRFNEQFF.

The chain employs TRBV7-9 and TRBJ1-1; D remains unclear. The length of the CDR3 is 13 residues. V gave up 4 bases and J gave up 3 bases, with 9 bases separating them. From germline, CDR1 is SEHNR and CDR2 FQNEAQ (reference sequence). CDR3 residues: CASSYTLDTEAFF. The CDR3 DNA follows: TGTGCCAGCAGCTATACGCTCGACACTGAAGCTTTCTTT. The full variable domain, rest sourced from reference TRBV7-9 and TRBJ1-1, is DTGVSQNPRHKITKRGQNVTFRCDPISEHNRLYWYRQTLGQGPEFLTYFQNEAQLEKSRLLSDRFSAERPKGSFSTLEIQRTEQGDSAMYLCASSYTLDTEAFFGQGTRLTVV.